This TCR beta chain was captured in a study of T cell responses to AZD1222 COVID-19 vaccine. Across the study: Second doses that came at about 4 or about 12 weeks were put together. Findings of the study overall: Donor demographics were predominantly white British with a female majority; clonal diversity may be underestimated.

V was clipped by 5 bases and J by 5 bases; unmatched bases: 4. Germline CDR1 SGHVS, CDR2 FNYEAQ. The CDR3 spans 15 residues. Note on this clone: Its antigen is unknown.

Profiled with immunoSEQ multiplex PCR; TCRdb holds only in-frame clones, not every one. The data show about 160,000 clones, 88% seen once. The receptor was derived from an adult in good health. Sequenced material: peripheral blood, taken on day 0 of AZD1222 vaccination. This chain links TRBV7-6 with TRBJ1-6, with TRBD1 matching over 9 bases. CDR3 amino acids: CASSRWDRDNSPLHF. Written as DNA, the CDR3 is TGTGCCAGCAGCCGTTGGGACAGGGATAATTCACCCCTCCACTTT.